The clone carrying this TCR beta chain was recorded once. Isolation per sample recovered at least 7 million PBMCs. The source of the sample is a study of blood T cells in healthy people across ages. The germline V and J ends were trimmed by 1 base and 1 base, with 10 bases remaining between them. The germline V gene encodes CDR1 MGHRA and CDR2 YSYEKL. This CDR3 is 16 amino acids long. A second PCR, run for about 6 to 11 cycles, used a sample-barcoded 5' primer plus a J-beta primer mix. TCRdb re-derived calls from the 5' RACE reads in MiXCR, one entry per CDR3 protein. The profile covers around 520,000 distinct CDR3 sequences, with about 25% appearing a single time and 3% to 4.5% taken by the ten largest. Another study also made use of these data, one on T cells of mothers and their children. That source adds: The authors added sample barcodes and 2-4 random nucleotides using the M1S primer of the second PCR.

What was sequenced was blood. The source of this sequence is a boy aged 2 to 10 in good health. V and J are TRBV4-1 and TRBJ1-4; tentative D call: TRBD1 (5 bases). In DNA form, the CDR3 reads TGCGCCAGCAGCCAAGGACCGGGGGTAACTAATGAAAAACTGTTTTTT. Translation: CASSQGPGVTNEKLFF.